This record concerns one TCR beta chain sequence. The antigen this receptor binds is unknown. No base-level quality is on record; no much larger clone is a single base apart. The data stem from a study of blood T cell repertoires in COVID-19 (dated by TCRdb to 2018 to 2020). Regarding the research as a whole: The collaborator samples originated in the United States, Italy and Spain and spanned the acute and convalescent phases of COVID-19. The material from the prospective study consisted of cDNA or gDNA derived from T cells, B-cell-depleted T cells, or PBMCs. Deeply sampled blood TCRbeta repertoires from subjects exposed to, actively infected with, or recovered from COVID-19 were included in the dataset. Where HLA class I and class II types were available, the types were taken from metadata supplied by the sample provider, not from assay-based typing. The repertoires were made available in a free public database intended to serve as a resource for research on the immune response to SARS-CoV-2. Samples came from the ongoing ImmuneRACE study (first 160 participants) plus 1,254 subjects from 6 global collaborators. Sample metadata almost always included a de-identified subject ID, COVID-19 status, age in years and sex.

TCRbeta CDR3 regions were amplified from genomic DNA using the immunoSEQ Assay, a bias-controlled multiplex PCR. In the authors' own workflow: Nucleated cell counts per sample were estimated from amplification of reference gene primers within the assay. To quantify the absolute abundance of each unique TCRbeta CDR3 rearrangement, sequence reads were collapsed and filtered. For each sample, productive Simpson clonality was calculated by taking the square root of Simpson's diversity index across productive rearrangements. In TCRdb, the immuneACCESS table is reduced to in-frame sequences with V and J assigned. These tables do not hold every clone; where another copy was compared, an unresolved V gene accounts for under half, and the others remain unexplained. V and J calls plus clone size are reproduced from that table; the DNA served to infer D and trimming. This sample comprises around 130,000 clones, roughly 87% of them detected only once. The top ten clonotypes cover 18% of the sample.

Enrolling through a virtual design, the prospective study's participants ranged in age from roughly 18 to 90 years and lived across 24 United States geographic areas. In the prospective study, participants were assigned to cohorts based on the clinical history participants reported in a screening survey and a study questionnaire. ImmuneRACE Cohort 3 recovered participants were defined by two consecutive negative NP/OP PCR tests, healthcare professional clearance, or symptom resolution. Each participant in the prospective study had whole blood, serum and a nasopharyngeal or oropharyngeal swab collected by mobile phlebotomists. Additional blood draws and questionnaires over a 2-month period could optionally be provided by prospective study participants. Before DNA extraction, blood samples from the prospective study were shipped at room temperature or frozen. Study-wide findings and limitations: The amount of clinical and demographic metadata varied by source and participant and was provided uncurated.

The junction shows trimming of 1 base on V and 0 bases on J, plus 11 bases between the germline ends. The germline V gene (reference sequence) provides CDR1 SGHKS and CDR2 YYEKEE. The CDR3 has 17 amino acids, counting the end cysteine and phenylalanine. This entry keeps only the CDR3 DNA: 51 bases, framed from base 1. Sequencing input: PBMCs or T cells enriched from blood (not recorded which). The clonotype originates from a man aged 25 to 40 who had recovered from COVID-19. The rearrangement combines TRBV5-5 with TRBJ1-6, and possibly TRBD1, on 6 matching bases. The DNA is as follows: TGTGCCAGCAGCTTGCAGGGGACGAGCTCCTATAATTCACCCCTCCACTTT. Its amino acids are CASSLQGTSSYNSPLHF.